The source of this T cell receptor (beta chain) is a study of T cell repertoires in cytomegalovirus infection. Study context: Shared public TCR beta signatures pointed to both CMV infection and a matching HLA type.

V lost 0 bases and J 0 bases, leaving 11 bases between the germline ends. Germline V CDR1 and CDR2: SGHRS, YFSETQ. CDR3 length: 16 residues. Findings and caveats of the study: Identification of carriers of CMV plus the relevant HLA was performed using cumulative public TCR beta family frequency. Dominating the ex vivo response were HLA-C-restricted CMV-specific TCR beta clonotypes.

With respect to this clonotype: Its antigen is currently unknown.

TCRdb re-analysed the reads in MiXCR, keeping a single row per CDR3 protein. The data show 300,000 or so distinct CDR3 sequences, approximately 25% seen once. The specimen was cultured PBMCs, collected from culture after CMV antigen stimulation. The chain links TRBV5-1 to TRBJ2-3; D remains ambiguous. The source is a human donor in good health (CMV status not recorded). Some clones in this sample may be carry-over from other donors' samples. DNA of the CDR3: TGCGCCAGCAGCTTGGGGGCGAACCCTAGCACAGATACGCAGTATTTT. It is translated as CASSLGANPSTDTQYF. Combining the CDR3 with reference TRBV5-1 and TRBJ2-3 gives the whole variable domain KAGVTQTPRYLIKTRGQQVTLSCSPISGHRSVSWYQQTPGQGLQFLFEYFSETQRNKGNFPGRFSGRQFSNSRSEMNVSTLELGDSALYLCASSLGANPSTDTQYFGPGTRLTVL.